The rows below give T cell receptor beta chains drawn from one sample of a study of cytomegalovirus exposure and HLA in healthy donors. Assay used: immunoSEQ multiplex PCR; TCRdb lists only in-frame clones, some missing. The data contain about 150,000 clones, roughly 80% of them singletons. The material sequenced was PBMCs. The receptors come from a woman in her thirties or forties in good health and CMV-seronegative. Both conserved end residues are part of each CDR3. D genes are given only for firm matches. Part of the rows lack a size; the others show once, few, many or a class for expanded clones.

TRBV7-9,.,.,TRBJ2-1,CASSLRRNEQFF,TGTGCCAGCAGCTTACGGAGGAATGAGCAGTTCTTC
TRBV19,.,.,TRBJ1-2,CASRINRDYGYTF,TGTGCCAGTAGAATTAACAGGGACTATGGCTACACCTTC
TRBV6-5,.,.,TRBJ2-7,CASSPAGGKYEQYF,TGTGCCAGCAGCCCTGCCGGCGGGAAGTACGAGCAGTACTTC
TRBV5-6,TRBD1,few,TRBJ1-2,CASSLENRGSYGYTF,TGTGCCAGCAGCTTGGAGAACAGGGGCTCTTATGGCTACACCTTC
TRBV4-1,.,.,TRBJ2-1,CASSHPDRDYNEQFF,TGCGCCAGCAGCCACCCCGACAGAGACTACAATGAGCAGTTCTTC
TRBV9,TRBD1,.,TRBJ1-1,CASSVGGGRTEAFF,TGTGCCAGCAGCGTAGGAGGGGGCAGAACTGAAGCTTTCTTT
TRBV5-1,.,.,TRBJ2-7,CASSLGRDLPYEQYF,TGCGCCAGCAGCTTGGGGCGGGACCTTCCCTACGAGCAGTACTTC
TRBV2,.,.,TRBJ1-6,CASSGQGNSPLHF,TGTGCCAGCAGTGGGCAGGGAAATTCACCCCTCCACTTT
TRBV5-1,.,.,TRBJ2-7,CASSMITDEQYF,TGCGCCAGCAGCATGATAACTGACGAGCAGTACTTC
TRBV7-2,TRBD2,once,TRBJ2-7,CASSLSAGAFTYEQYF,TGTGCCAGCAGCTTAAGTGCGGGAGCCTTCACCTACGAGCAGTACTTC
TRBV30,TRBD1,.,TRBJ1-3,CAEYRGGNTIYF,TGTGCCGAGTACAGGGGTGGGAACACCATATATTTT
TRBV5-1,.,.,TRBJ2-1,CASSADKEQFF,TGCGCCAGCAGCGCGGACAAGGAGCAGTTCTTC
TRBV28,.,few,TRBJ2-5,CASSLPAPGGGKETQYF,TGTGCCAGCAGTTTACCCGCGCCCGGTGGGGGCAAAGAGACCCAGTACTTC
TRBV10-2,TRBD2,once,TRBJ2-1,CATLSGGASNEQFF,TGCGCCACCCTTAGCGGGGGGGCCTCAAATGAGCAGTTCTTC
TRBV7-4,.,.,TRBJ1-5,CASSLVLGGNQPQHF,TGTGCCAGCAGCTTAGTTCTCGGGGGGAATCAGCCCCAGCATTTT
TRBV19,.,.,TRBJ1-4,CASSFGEKLFF,TGTGCCAGTAGTTTCGGTGAAAAACTGTTTTTT
TRBV6-1,.,.,TRBJ2-7,CASCCRDIWNYEQYF,TGTGCCAGCTGCTGTAGGGACATTTGGAACTACGAGCAGTACTTC
TRBV4-2,.,.,TRBJ2-2,CASSSGVTGELFF,TGTGCCAGCAGCTCAGGCGTCACCGGGGAGCTGTTTTTT
TRBV5-1,.,few,TRBJ2-2,CASTILGLSNTGELFF,TGCGCCAGCACCATTCTTGGACTCTCGAACACCGGGGAGCTGTTTTTT
TRBV11-2,.,.,TRBJ2-1,CASSGRGSSYNEQFF,TGTGCCAGCAGCGGGAGAGGGAGCTCCTACAATGAGCAGTTCTTC
TRBV19,.,.,TRBJ1-6,CASTSGDSYNSPLHF,.
TRBV19,.,.,TRBJ1-1,CASSIARRTEAFF,TGTGCCAGTAGTATAGCTAGGCGGACTGAAGCTTTCTTT
TRBV20-1,.,.,TRBJ2-7,CSAGGPAEQYF,TGCAGTGCTGGGGGCCCAGCCGAGCAGTACTTC
TRBV7-3,.,.,TRBJ1-1,CASSGRGITEAFF,TGTGCCAGCTCCGGTCGAGGGATCACTGAAGCTTTCTTT
TRBV7-2,.,.,TRBJ1-4,CASSYSSTNEKLFF,TGTGCCAGCAGCTACAGCTCAACTAATGAAAAACTGTTTTTT
TRBV19,TRBD1,.,TRBJ2-7,CASSIGQGLGGEQYF,TGTGCCAGTAGTATTGGACAGGGCCTAGGAGGCGAGCAGTACTTC
TRBV6-6,TRBD2,.,TRBJ2-5,CASSYSGEIGEQYF,TGTGCCAGCAGTTACAGCGGGGAAATAGGGGAGCAGTACTTC
TRBV21-1,.,.,TRBJ1-5,CASTHKGGNDNQPQHF,TGTGCCAGCACTCATAAAGGGGGAAATGACAATCAGCCCCAGCATTTT
TRBV18,.,.,TRBJ1-2,CASRITGQGYTF,TGTGCCAGCCGAATAACAGGGCAAGGCTACACCTTC
TRBV5-4,.,.,TRBJ2-7,CASSLRPGEGIDEQYF,TGTGCCAGCAGCTTGAGACCCGGCGAGGGAATAGACGAGCAGTACTTC
TRBV28,TRBD1,.,TRBJ1-1,CASSGTGGLKAFF,TGTGCCAGCAGTGGGACAGGGGGGTTAAAAGCTTTCTTT
TRBV7-3,.,.,TRBJ2-7,CASSLSLTPRGSEQYF,TGTGCCAGCAGCTTAAGTTTGACCCCACGGGGGTCCGAGCAGTACTTC
TRBV7-6,TRBD1,.,TRBJ2-5,CASSPYTGAETQYF,TGTGCCAGCAGCCCGTATACAGGGGCAGAGACCCAGTACTTC
TRBV5-4,TRBD1,.,TRBJ2-1,CASSLRPRQGRVNEQFF,TGTGCCAGCAGCTTAAGACCCCGACAGGGTAGGGTCAATGAGCAGTTCTTC
TRBV29-1,.,few,TRBJ1-1,CSVEIGGAGTEAFF,TGCAGCGTTGAAATAGGGGGGGCCGGCACTGAAGCTTTCTTT
TRBV7-8,.,.,TRBJ1-1,CASSLESETGTEAFF,TGTGCCAGCAGCCTAGAGAGTGAAACAGGGACTGAAGCTTTCTTT
TRBV19,.,.,TRBJ2-6,CASSIGGVRANVLTF,TGTGCCAGTAGTATCGGAGGGGTCAGGGCCAACGTCCTGACTTTC
TRBV4-2,.,.,TRBJ1-2,CASSHELTASYGYTF,TGTGCCAGCAGCCACGAGCTGACAGCATCCTATGGCTACACCTTC
TRBV11-1,TRBD1,once,TRBJ1-1,CASSLFRGTGGTEAFF,TGTGCCAGCAGCTTATTCCGTGGGACAGGGGGCACTGAAGCTTTCTTT
TRBV28,.,few,TRBJ1-3,CASSFPNPDGAGNTIYF,TGTGCCAGCAGTTTCCCCAACCCAGACGGGGCTGGAAACACCATATATTTT
TRBV2,.,.,TRBJ1-5,CASSEGSQNQPQHF,TGTGCCAGCAGTGAGGGGAGCCAAAATCAGCCCCAGCATTTT
TRBV7-9,.,.,TRBJ1-6,CASSWGGQGDSPLHF,TGTGCCAGCAGCTGGGGAGGTCAGGGCGATTCACCCCTCCACTTT
TRBV5-1,.,.,TRBJ2-5,CASSYDTVGKTQYF,TGCGCCAGCAGCTATGACACCGTTGGAAAGACCCAGTACTTC
TRBV28,.,.,TRBJ2-1,CASSLTQGYNEQFF,TGTGCCAGCAGTTTAACCCAGGGCTACAATGAGCAGTTCTTC
TRBV6-1,TRBD2,.,TRBJ2-1,CASSELLAGGGNEQFF,TGTGCCAGCAGTGAACTACTAGCGGGGGGAGGGAATGAGCAGTTCTTC
TRBV4-3,.,.,TRBJ2-3,CASSQDPGVGTDTQYF,TGCGCCAGCAGCCAAGATCCGGGGGTTGGCACAGATACGCAGTATTTT
TRBV14,TRBD1,.,TRBJ1-2,CASSLRTGSYGYTF,TGTGCCAGCAGCCTTCGGACAGGGTCGTATGGCTACACCTTC
TRBV6-5,TRBD2,few,TRBJ2-7,CASSLGGGAEQYF,TGTGCCAGCAGCCTAGGCGGGGGGGCAGAGCAGTACTTC
TRBV2,.,.,TRBJ2-4,CASSADGKRGNIQYF,TGTGCCAGCAGCGCGGACGGAAAGAGAGGGAACATTCAGTACTTC
TRBV7-8,.,.,TRBJ1-2,CASSLAHPAGGYTF,TGTGCCAGCAGCTTAGCCCACCCGGCAGGGGGCTACACCTTC
TRBV10-2,TRBD2,.,TRBJ2-5,CASIPGLAGGKETQYF,TGCGCCAGCATTCCGGGACTAGCGGGGGGTAAAGAGACCCAGTACTTC
TRBV27,.,few,TRBJ2-2,CASSYRHGELFF,TGTGCCAGCAGTTACAGGCACGGGGAGCTGTTTTTT
TRBV25-1,.,.,TRBJ2-6,CASKSGANGLTF,TGTGCCAGCAAGTCTGGGGCCAACGGCCTGACTTTC
TRBV10-3,.,few,TRBJ2-5,CAISDSGTETQYF,TGTGCCATCAGTGATAGCGGTACAGAGACCCAGTACTTC
TRBV4-3,TRBD2,.,TRBJ2-1,CASSLLAGGYNEQFF,TGCGCCAGCAGCCTTCTAGCGGGAGGTTACAATGAGCAGTTCTTC
TRBV5-6,TRBD2,.,TRBJ2-7,CASSPGTSGSPYEQYF,TGTGCCAGCAGCCCCGGGACTAGCGGGAGTCCCTACGAGCAGTACTTC
TRBV12-5,.,few,TRBJ2-7,CASASSGKQYF,TGTGCTAGTGCCTCATCAGGGAAGCAGTACTTC
TRBV9,TRBD2,.,TRBJ2-3,CASSVASGLASTDTQYF,TGTGCCAGCAGCGTAGCTTCGGGACTAGCTAGCACAGATACGCAGTATTTT
TRBV18,TRBD1,.,TRBJ2-7,CASSDTGAEQYF,TGTGCCAGCTCGGATACAGGGGCCGAGCAGTACTTC
TRBV6-5,.,.,TRBJ2-7,CASSPRRAGPYEQYF,TGTGCCAGCAGTCCCCGCCGGGCGGGACCCTACGAGCAGTACTTC